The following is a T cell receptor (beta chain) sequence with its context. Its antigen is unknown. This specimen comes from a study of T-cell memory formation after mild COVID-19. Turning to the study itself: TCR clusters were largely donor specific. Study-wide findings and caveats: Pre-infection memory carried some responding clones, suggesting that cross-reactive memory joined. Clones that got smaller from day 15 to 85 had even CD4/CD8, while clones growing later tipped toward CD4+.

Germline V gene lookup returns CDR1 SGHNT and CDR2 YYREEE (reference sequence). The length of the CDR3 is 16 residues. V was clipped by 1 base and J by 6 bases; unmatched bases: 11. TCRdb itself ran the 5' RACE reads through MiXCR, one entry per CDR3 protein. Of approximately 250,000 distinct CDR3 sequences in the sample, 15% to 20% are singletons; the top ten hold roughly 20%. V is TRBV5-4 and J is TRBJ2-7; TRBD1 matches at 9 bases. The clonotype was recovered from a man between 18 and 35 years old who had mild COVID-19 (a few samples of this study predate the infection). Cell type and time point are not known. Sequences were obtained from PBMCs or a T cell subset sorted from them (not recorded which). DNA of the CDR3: TGTGCCAGCAGCTTGTCAGCTCTGGACAGGGGATTCGAGCAGTACTTC. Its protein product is CASSLSALDRGFEQYF.